A single sample is the source of the 12 T cell receptor beta chains below, sequenced in a study of blood T cell repertoires in COVID-19. Clones were sequenced by immunoSEQ multiplex PCR, and TCRdb holds only the in-frame ones, with some missing. This table has more than 95,000 clones, 85% to 90% appearing once. Sequencing used peripheral blood. The receptors originated from a human donor in a cohort sampled during active COVID-19.

The chain recombines TRBV28 with TRBJ1-1, with D perhaps matching TRBD1 (5 bases). The CDR3 sequence is 14 residues long. V was clipped by 5 bases and J by 1 base, with 11 bases between them. Germline CDR1 reads MDHEN; CDR2 reads SYDVKM. The CDR3 region has the DNA TGTGCCAGCAGTCTCACAGGCCCGAACACTGAAGCTTTCTTT. This translates into CASSLTGPNTEAFF.

This clone turned up a few times. The sample has other DNA sequences that encode this CDR3 too. V usage is TRBV19 and J usage is TRBJ2-1; 10 bases match TRBD2. Germline loops: CDR1 LNHDA, CDR2 SQIVND (reference sequence). Trimming removed 7 bases from V and 9 bases from J; junction bases left unmatched: 9. The CDR3 length is 14 residues. CDR3 sequence (DNA): TGTGCCAGTACCATAGCGGGGGGTTTGGGTGAGCAGTTCTTC. Encoded protein: CASTIAGGLGEQFF.

The chain employs TRBV3-1 (or the pseudogene TRBV3-2) and TRBJ1-3; D is unresolved. The CDR3 has 15 amino acids. Trimming stripped 3 bases from V and 10 bases from J, with 19 bases between. Germline V lookup: CDR1 LGHDT, CDR2 YNNKEL (reference sequence). The CDR3 DNA is TGTGCCAGCAGCCAGTTTTTCTCTGACGGGAGAACCATATATTTT. Residues: CASSQFFSDGRTIYF.

The chain links TRBV3-1 (or the pseudogene TRBV3-2) to TRBJ2-2; 12 bases align to TRBD2. CDR3 length: 16 amino acids. Germline CDR1 and CDR2: LGHDT and YNNKEL (reference sequence). Trimming at V came to 5 bases and at J to 4 bases, leaving 5 bases not matched to a gene. The DNA for the CDR3 is TGTGCCAGCAGCAGTAGGACTAGCGGGACCACCGGGGAGCTGTTTTTT. It specifies CASSSRTSGTTGELFF.

The genes are TRBV13 and TRBJ2-1, with 13 bases aligning to TRBD2. The CDR3 covers 18 residues. Germline V gives CDR1 PRHDT, CDR2 FYEKMQ (reference sequence). V lost 0 bases, J lost 9 bases, and 11 bases stayed unmatched. CDR3 DNA: TGTGCCAGCAGCTTAGGCCGGGTCGGACTAGCGGGGGATAGTGAGCAGTTCTTC. It codes for CASSLGRVGLAGDSEQFF.

This clone was observed a single time. The genes are TRBV5-1 and TRBJ2-1, with 14 bases aligning to TRBD2. CDR1 SGHRS and CDR2 YFSETQ come from the germline V gene. This CDR3 region has 15 residues. With V trimmed by 3 bases and J by 8 bases, 4 bases remained unmatched. This CDR3 is CASSWGTSGSYEQFF. Written as DNA, the CDR3 is TGCGCCAGCAGCTGGGGGACTAGCGGGAGCTATGAGCAGTTCTTC.

This clone has a single count. Here the CDR3 reads CASSTQRGDTQYF. CDR3 bases: TGTGCCAGTAGTACCCAGCGGGGGGATACGCAGTATTTT. This sequence joins TRBV19 and TRBJ2-3; TRBD2 matches 8 bases. CDR3 length equals 13 residues. V dropped 4 bases and J dropped 6; count of bases not matched to a gene: 3. From germline, CDR1 is LNHDA and CDR2 SQIVND (reference sequence). The entire variable domain, with the rest obtained from reference TRBV19 and TRBJ2-3, is as follows: DGGITQSPKYLFRKEGQNVTLSCEQNLNHDAMYWYRQDPGQGLRLIYYSQIVNDFQKGDIAEGYSVSREKKESFPLTVTSAQKNPTAFYLCASSTQRGDTQYFGPGTRLTVL.

The chain combines TRBV2 with TRBJ2-7; no clear D gene. This CDR3 region has 15 residues. Germline CDR1 and CDR2: SNHLY and FYNNEI. V was pared by 4 bases and J by 3 bases, with 16 bases between. CDR3 DNA sequence: TGTGCCAGCAGTGGGCCCTCGGGTCCTCTCTACGAGCAGTACTTC. As protein: CASSGPSGPLYEQYF.

This clone was picked up one time. The V gene is TRBV7-8, the J gene TRBJ1-6; TRBD1 is a possible D gene (6 bases). Trimming left V 1 base short and J 7 bases short, with 11 bases between. Germline values: CDR1 SGHVS, CDR2 FQNEAQ. The length of the CDR3 is 15 residues. The CDR3 nucleotides are TGTGCCAGCAGCTTAGGGACAGCATTAAATTCACCCCTCCACTTT. As protein: CASSLGTALNSPLHF.

The chain is built from TRBV7-7 and TRBJ2-2; tentative D call: TRBD1 (6 bases). Trimming shortened V by 1 base and J by 7 bases, and 7 bases separated the two germline ends. The CDR3 has 13 residues. Germline CDR1 reads SSHAT; CDR2 reads FNYEAQ (reference sequence). The CDR3 here is CASSLDRDGELFF. The CDR3 nucleotides read TGTGCCAGCAGCTTAGACAGGGACGGGGAGCTGTTTTTT.

The rearrangement links TRBV18 to TRBJ1-1; D call uncertain. Germline V gene data show CDR1 as KGHSH and CDR2 as LQKENI. The CDR3 sequence is 14 residues long. The germline V and J ends were trimmed by 1 base and 7 bases, with 13 bases remaining between them. This chain's CDR3 is CASSPQGGIGEAFF. CDR3 sequence (DNA): TGTGCCAGCTCACCACAGGGAGGTATCGGTGAAGCTTTCTTT.

This clone has a handful of counts. The rearrangement uses TRBV2 and TRBJ1-6; D gene unclear. This CDR3 has 13 residues. The germline gives CDR1 SNHLY, CDR2 FYNNEI. Between the trimmed V and J ends, which lost 8 bases and 7 bases, there was a span of 12 bases. This CDR3 is CASLGLLNSPLHF. The CDR3 DNA reads as TGTGCCAGCTTAGGACTGCTGAATTCACCCCTCCACTTT.